The 13 T cell receptor beta chains in this list originate from one sample, sequenced in a study of long-term antiretroviral therapy in people with HIV. Survey-level resolution applied to immunoSEQ assay v3.0. Using immunoSEQ multiplex PCR, the repertoire was profiled, and TCRdb retains in-frame clones only, with some absent. The repertoire has tens of thousands of clones, roughly three quarters of them found once; the top ten carry around 5%. The source was unsorted PBMCs, collected 0.5 years after starting antiretroviral therapy. The receptors here all came from a woman in her 40s with HIV.

This chain connects TRBV6-1 to TRBJ2-5, with 11 bases lining up with TRBD2. Germline V gives CDR1 MNHNS, CDR2 SASEGT. The CDR3 has 16 amino acids. Trimming removed 2 bases from V and 4 bases from J; junction bases left unmatched: 6. The CDR3 region has the DNA TGTGCCAGCAGTGAACAGTCTAGCGGGGGGTTAGAGACCCAGTACTTC. It codes for CASSEQSSGGLETQYF.

This clone was counted once. The chain employs TRBV15 and TRBJ1-3; D not resolved. V dropped 3 bases and J dropped 1 base, with 13 bases sitting between them. The germline CDR1 and CDR2 sequences are LNHNV and YYDKDF (reference sequence). The CDR3 extends over 16 amino acids. The CDR3 spells CATSSREALSGNTIYF. The CDR3 DNA reads TGTGCCACCAGCAGCCGGGAAGCCCTTTCTGGAAACACCATATATTTT.

There are a few counts of this clone. The chain uses TRBV6-1 and TRBJ1-5; D is uncertain. Germline loops: CDR1 MNHNS, CDR2 SASEGT. CDR3 length: 14 amino acids. V was clipped by 6 bases and J by 7 bases, with 16 bases between them. CDR3 nucleotides: TGTGCCAGCAGCTGGTCAGGAGGAGAACAGCCCCAGCATTTT. Its translation is CASSWSGGEQPQHF.

This chain joins TRBV7-2 and TRBJ1-5; no firm D call. V was shortened by 1 base and J by 4 bases, with 14 bases between the two germline ends. There are 16 residues in the CDR3. Germline lookup yields CDR1 SGHTA and CDR2 FQGNSA. The CDR3 nucleotides are TGTGCCAGCAGCTTAGGTAGAGGCACCTTTAATCAGCCCCAGCATTTT. Translating it yields CASSLGRGTFNQPQHF.

This chain uses TRBV10-3 with TRBJ1-1; 8 positions match TRBD1. V lost 11 bases to trimming and J lost 0 bases; unmatched junction nucleotides: 5. CDR3 length: 13 residues. Germline V gives CDR1 ENHRY, CDR2 SYGVKD. The CDR3: CAVGQGLNTEAFF. The CDR3 coding sequence is TGTGCCGTCGGACAGGGATTGAACACTGAAGCTTTCTTT.

This chain uses TRBV4-3 with TRBJ1-6; 7 nucleotides align to TRBD1. There are 18 residues in the CDR3. V dropped 4 bases and J dropped 10; count of bases not matched to a gene: 19. The V gene's germline CDR1 is LGHNA and CDR2 YSLEER. The CDR3 DNA is TGCGCCAGCAGCCCATGGATATCCCCCCTGACAGGGCGATCACCCCTCCACTTT. Amino acids: CASSPWISPLTGRSPLHF.

This clone has only one observation. The rearrangement links TRBV7-2 to TRBJ2-1, with 8 bases lining up with TRBD2. Germline V CDR1 and CDR2: SGHTA, FQGNSA. The CDR3 consists of 16 residues. V was pared by 1 base and J by 4 bases, with 6 bases of the junction left unmatched. The CDR3 bases are TGTGCCAGCAGCTTAGACGGCGGGGGGACTTACAATGAGCAGTTCTTC. It specifies CASSLDGGGTYNEQFF.

The chain links TRBV9 to TRBJ2-1; D is unclear. Germline V gene sequence: CDR1 SGDLS, CDR2 YYNGEE. Trimming removed 0 bases from V and 6 bases from J, with 10 bases in between. This CDR3 is 14 amino acids long. The CDR3 DNA reads TGTGCCAGCAGCGTAGTCTGGATACCCAATGAGCAGTTCTTC. Its translation: CASSVVWIPNEQFF. The full variable domain, its missing parts supplied by reference TRBV9 and TRBJ2-1, is DSGVTQTPKHLITATGQRVTLRCSPRSGDLSVYWYQQSLDQGLQFLIQYYNGEERAKGNILERFSAQQFPDLHSELNLSSLELGDSALYFCASSVVWIPNEQFFGPGTRLTVL.

The gene calls are TRBV9 and TRBJ2-2; D possibly corresponds to TRBD1 (5 bases). Germline V gene sequence: CDR1 SGDLS, CDR2 YYNGEE. The V and J ends lost 4 bases and 7 bases respectively, with 20 bases between them. The CDR3 totals 16 residues. In nucleotides, the CDR3 is TGTGCCAGCAGCCCCCCCGACAGAAAGGTTGTCGGGGAGCTGTTTTTT. It specifies CASSPPDRKVVGELFF.

The chain recombines TRBV19 with TRBJ1-6; TRBD1 agrees at 10 bases. V lost 5 bases to trimming and J lost 5 bases; unmatched junction nucleotides: 6. The CDR3 contains 16 residues. Per germline, CDR1 LNHDA and CDR2 SQIVND (reference sequence). The CDR3 DNA follows: TGTGCCAGTAGTCGACGGACAGGGGGAGATAATTCACCCCTCCACTTT. The encoded protein is CASSRRTGGDNSPLHF.

The V call is TRBV6-1, the J call TRBJ1-3; 7 nucleotides line up with TRBD1. The CDR3 spans 15 residues. Trimming at V came to 2 bases and at J to 0 bases, leaving 1 base not matched to a gene. Germline assignment: CDR1 MNHNS and CDR2 SASEGT. The CDR3 loop is CASSEQGVSGNTIYF. In nucleotides, the CDR3 is TGTGCCAGCAGTGAACAGGGGGTCTCTGGAAACACCATATATTTT.

The rearrangement uses TRBV7-2 and TRBJ1-4; unclear D gene. The germline V gene encodes CDR1 SGHTA and CDR2 FQGNSA. This CDR3 contains 15 residues. The germline V and J ends were trimmed by 4 bases and 3 bases, with 12 bases remaining between them. This CDR3 is CASSSLGLPNEKLFF. CDR3 DNA: TGTGCCAGCAGCTCCCTAGGGTTACCTAATGAAAAACTGTTTTTT.

This clone has just a few counts. The V and J genes are TRBV5-4 and TRBJ2-7; 8 bases align to TRBD2. The ends lost 3 bases at V and 4 bases at J; junction bases unmatched: 6. The CDR3 runs to 14 residues. Germline V gene lookup returns CDR1 SGHNT and CDR2 YYREEE (reference sequence). The CDR3 reads CASSSRGGTYEQYF. The CDR3 nucleotides read TGTGCCAGCAGCTCCCGGGGGGGGACATACGAGCAGTACTTC.